These 29 T cell receptor beta chains were sequenced from one sample in a study of cytomegalovirus exposure and HLA in healthy donors. With 60 Vbeta and 13 Jbeta primers, the PCR was carried out. The protocol was immunoSEQ multiplex PCR, while the TCRdb copy is restricted to in-frame clones and leaves out a portion. In the table there are about 140,000 clones, approximately 10% of which are singletons. Sequencing was carried out using PBMCs. These receptors all come from a woman aged 40 to 50 in good health and CMV-seropositive.

The chain couples TRBV7-7 to TRBJ2-5, with D tentatively TRBD2 (6 bases). Germline assignment: CDR1 SSHAT and CDR2 FNYEAQ (reference sequence). There are 15 residues in the CDR3. The germline V and J ends were trimmed by 5 bases and 5 bases, with 18 bases remaining between them. This CDR3 reads CASSPRGGVEETQYF. The CDR3 DNA follows: TGTGCCAGCAGCCCTCGCGGAGGGGTGGAGGAGACCCAGTACTTC.

The chain employs TRBV5-1 and TRBJ2-1; D is perhaps TRBD1 (5 bases). The V end was cut by 0 bases, the J end by 9 bases, with 10 bases between. Germline V gene lookup returns CDR1 SGHRS and CDR2 YFSETQ. The CDR3 length is 13 residues. The chain's CDR3 is CASSLVQGVEQFF. Written as DNA, the CDR3 is TGCGCCAGCAGCTTGGTCCAGGGCGTTGAGCAGTTCTTC.

This clone was recorded a few times. The V gene is TRBV7-7, the J gene TRBJ2-1, with TRBD2 identical over 9 bases. The V segment lost 5 bases and the J segment 1 base; nucleotides outside the gene matches: 3. The germline CDR1 and CDR2 sequences are SSHAT and FNYEAQ (reference sequence). The CDR3 has 15 amino acids. Here the CDR3 reads CASSPTSGSYNEQFF. CDR3 nucleotides: TGTGCCAGCAGCCCAACTAGCGGGTCCTACAATGAGCAGTTCTTC.

The chain carries TRBV25-1 and TRBJ1-3; D unclear. Trimming removed 5 bases from V and 0 bases from J, with 11 bases in between. This CDR3 has 15 residues. CDR1 and CDR2 (germline): MGHDK, SYGVNS. CDR3 coding DNA: TGTGCCAGCAGTAGCGGCTCTTACTCTGGAAACACCATATATTTT. Amino acid sequence: CASSSGSYSGNTIYF. Using reference TRBV25-1 and TRBJ1-3 for the parts outside the CDR3, the full variable domain is EADIYQTPRYLVIGTGKKITLECSQTMGHDKMYWYQQDPGMELHLIHYSYGVNSTEKGDLSSESTVSRIRTEHFPLTLESARPSHTSQYLCASSSGSYSGNTIYFGEGSWLTVV.

This clone has a count of ten or more. The chain links TRBV6-6 to TRBJ2-7, with D perhaps TRBD2 (5 bases). The CDR3 is made up of 15 amino acids. Per the germline V gene, CDR1 is MNHNY and CDR2 is SVGAGI (reference sequence). V was pared by 0 bases and J by 2 bases, with 11 bases between. The CDR3 nucleotides read TGTGCCAGCAGTTACTCCGGGAACCTTGCCTACGAGCAGTACTTC. It is translated as CASSYSGNLAYEQYF.

This clone was detected a few times. The rearrangement joins TRBV19 to TRBJ2-2; perhaps TRBD1 as D (6 bases). The V gene's germline CDR1 is LNHDA and CDR2 SQIVND (reference sequence). The CDR3 has 16 residues. The V end lost 9 bases, the J end lost 0 bases, and 17 bases lay between the germline ends. CDR3 protein: CASKHLQGANTGELFF. In nucleotides, the CDR3 is TGTGCCAGCAAACATCTACAGGGCGCGAACACCGGGGAGCTGTTTTTT.

This clone was detected only a few times. The chain uses TRBV18 and TRBJ2-5, with TRBD2 as a possible D gene (6 bases). V was shortened by 5 bases and J by 5 bases, with 12 bases between the two germline ends. CDR1 and CDR2 (germline): KGHSH, LQKENI. This CDR3 comprises 13 residues. This CDR3 reads CASSEEGRETQYF. The DNA for the CDR3 is TGTGCCAGCTCAGAGGAGGGACGGGAGACCCAGTACTTC.

This clone was seen only a few times. The chain uses TRBV18 and TRBJ2-3, with 8 positions matching TRBD1. The CDR3 is made up of 17 amino acids. CDR1 KGHSH and CDR2 LQKENI come from the germline V gene. Trimming removed 1 base from V and 6 bases from J; junction bases left unmatched: 12. The CDR3 nucleotides are TGTGCCAGCTCACCACTTCCCAGGACAGGGTCAGGGGATACGCAGTATTTT. Amino acids: CASSPLPRTGSGDTQYF.

This clone was counted a few times. The V call is TRBV5-4, the J call TRBJ2-2; D gene ambiguous. Deletions cut 1 base from V and 14 bases from J, with 15 bases between. CDR1 is SGHNT and CDR2 is YYREEE in the germline V gene (reference sequence). This CDR3 comprises 13 residues. The CDR3 DNA reads TGTGCCAGCAGCTTGTGGAATATTGAGGAACTGTTTTTT. Residues: CASSLWNIEELFF.

The chain combines TRBV4-2 with TRBJ1-5; D remains ambiguous. Germline V gene lookup returns CDR1 LGHNA and CDR2 YNFKEQ. CDR3 size: 16 residues. Trimming pared 6 bases from V and 3 bases from J, leaving 18 bases between. Written as DNA, the CDR3 is TGTGCCAGCAGGCTAAACCCGGGTGATGCCAATCAGCCCCAGCATTTT. Translated, it gives CASRLNPGDANQPQHF.

In its sample, this clone was seen a few times. The rearrangement uses TRBV2 and TRBJ1-4; the D gene is possibly TRBD1 (5 bases). CDR3 length equals 14 residues. Germline V gene lookup returns CDR1 SNHLY and CDR2 FYNNEI. V lost 7 bases and J lost 0, with 9 bases in between. The CDR3 DNA is TGTGCCAGCAAGGGGACTGCAACTAATGAAAAACTGTTTTTT. It specifies CASKGTATNEKLFF.

V is TRBV23-1 and J is TRBJ2-7; D ambiguous. TRBV23-1 is given ORF status, its function remaining uncertain. V lost 6 bases to trimming and J lost 6 bases, with 12 bases between them. CDR3 length: 12 residues. The CDR3 spells CASRYPGCEQYF. DNA for the CDR3: TGCGCCAGCAGATATCCTGGCTGCGAGCAGTACTTC.

The chain couples TRBV5-8 to TRBJ2-3; unclear D gene. CDR1 and CDR2 from the germline V gene are SGHTS and YDEGEE. The CDR3 extends over 13 amino acids. Trimming stripped 4 bases from V and 6 bases from J, with 12 bases between. The CDR3 bases are TGTGCCAGCAGCGCGACACGAACGGATACGCAGTATTTT. This translates into CASSATRTDTQYF.

This clone was detected only a few times. V usage is TRBV6-5 and J usage is TRBJ1-4; the D is unclear. The CDR3 has 13 amino acids. Trimming removed 2 bases from V and 4 bases from J, with 5 bases in between. Germline V gene lookup returns CDR1 MNHEY and CDR2 SVGAGI. CDR3: CASSYGLNEKLFF. CDR3 nucleotide sequence: TGTGCCAGCAGTTACGGACTTAATGAAAAACTGTTTTTT.

This chain uses TRBV7-3 with TRBJ2-3; no clear D. The germline CDR1 and CDR2 sequences are SGHTA and FQGTGA. There are 15 residues in the CDR3. V gave up 2 bases and J gave up 3 bases, with 12 bases separating them. DNA of the CDR3: TGTGCCAGCAGCTTAGGCGTCGCGGAGACAGATACGCAGTATTTT. Translated: CASSLGVAETDTQYF. The variable domain in full, with the rest retrieved from reference TRBV7-3 and TRBJ2-3, is GAGVSQTPSNKVTEKGKYVELRCDPISGHTALYWYRQSLGQGPEFLIYFQGTGAADDSGLPNDRFFAVRPEGSVSTLKIQRTERGDSAVYLCASSLGVAETDTQYFGPGTRLTVL.

This clone appeared a few times. The rearrangement uses TRBV27 and TRBJ2-7, with D unresolved. The CDR3 extends over 12 amino acids. From germline, CDR1 is MNHEY and CDR2 SMNVEV (reference sequence). Between the trimmed V and J ends, which lost 5 bases and 4 bases, there was a span of 9 bases. The CDR3 loop reads CASSPGPYEQYF. CDR3 nucleotides: TGTGCCAGCAGTCCTGGGCCTTACGAGCAGTACTTC.

The chain links TRBV7-9 to TRBJ2-7; TRBD1 aligns across 9 bases. The CDR3 loop spans 14 amino acids. J gave up 3 bases and V 5 bases, and 5 bases lay outside the gene matches. Per germline, CDR1 SEHNR and CDR2 FQNEAQ (reference sequence). The DNA of the CDR3 is TGTGCCAGCAGCCCCAGACAGGGGGACTACGAGCAGTACTTC. Residues: CASSPRQGDYEQYF.

V gene TRBV5-4 combines with J gene TRBJ2-2, with 14 positions matching TRBD2. Germline V gene lookup returns CDR1 SGHNT and CDR2 YYREEE (reference sequence). V was clipped by 4 bases and J by 5 bases; unmatched bases: 4. This CDR3 contains 16 residues. CDR3 DNA sequence: TGTGCCAGCAGCCCGACTAGCGGGGGGGGTACCGGGGAGCTGTTTTTT. Amino acid sequence: CASSPTSGGGTGELFF.

There are a few counts of this clone. The chain couples TRBV4-1 to TRBJ1-6; 7 bases are shared with TRBD1. The germline gives CDR1 MGHRA, CDR2 YSYEKL. The trim removed 3 bases at V and 7 bases at J, leaving 6 bases unmatched. The CDR3 sequence is 15 residues long. This CDR3 reads CASSQGDRANSPLHF. The CDR3 DNA reads as TGCGCCAGCAGCCAGGGCGACAGGGCAAATTCACCCCTCCACTTT.

The sample holds a few counts of this clone. A read error is likely, as this CDR3 ends without the conserved phenylalanine or tryptophan. The V call is TRBV7-8, the J call TRBJ1-2, with 10 nucleotides matching TRBD1. Germline V CDR1 and CDR2: SGHVS, FQNEAQ. J was trimmed by 1 base and V by 2 bases; bases with no gene match: 10. The CDR3 is made up of 18 amino acids. DNA of the CDR3: TGTGCCAGCAGCTTATATGGGACAGGGGAGGTTGGTAACTATGGCTACACCCTC. Its translation is CASSLYGTGEVGNYGYTL.

The chain recombines TRBV5-1 with TRBJ1-1; TRBD1 matches at 8 bases. This CDR3 region has 14 residues. Germline V gene sequence: CDR1 SGHRS, CDR2 YFSETQ. Trimming cost V 4 bases and J 4 bases; bases outside gene matches: 6. DNA of the CDR3: TGCGCCAGCAGCACCGGGACAGGAGGCACTGAAGCTTTCTTT. This gives the protein CASSTGTGGTEAFF. Variable domain in full (rest from reference TRBV5-1 and TRBJ1-1): KAGVTQTPRYLIKTRGQQVTLSCSPISGHRSVSWYQQTPGQGLQFLFEYFSETQRNKGNFPGRFSGRQFSNSRSEMNVSTLELGDSALYLCASSTGTGGTEAFFGQGTRLTVV.

CDR3 in amino acids: CASSASMGGGTLYSNQPQHF. CDR3 bases: TGTGCCAGCAGTGCCTCAATGGGGGGTGGTACCCTTTATAGCAATCAGCCCCAGCATTTT. V and J are TRBV6-4 and TRBJ1-5, with D perhaps matching TRBD1 (5 bases). The germline V gene encodes CDR1 MRHNA and CDR2 SNTAGT. The CDR3 contains 20 residues. V lost 4 bases, J lost 0 bases, and 25 bases lay in between.

The rearrangement links TRBV5-1 to TRBJ1-1; TRBD1 aligns across 7 bases. With 4 bases clipped from V and 4 bases from J, the junction kept 7 bases outside the gene matches. Germline V gives CDR1 SGHRS, CDR2 YFSETQ. The CDR3 spans 14 residues. CDR3 DNA: TGCGCCAGCAGCCGGGACAGTGGGAGCACTGAAGCTTTCTTT. Amino acid sequence: CASSRDSGSTEAFF.

V is TRBV18 and J is TRBJ2-7, with 8 bases identical to TRBD2. This CDR3 is 15 amino acids long. CDR1 is KGHSH and CDR2 is LQKENI in the germline V gene. With 2 bases clipped from V and 3 bases from J, the junction kept 6 bases outside the gene matches. CDR3 DNA sequence: TGTGCCAGCTCACCAGCCCTCGGGGGGGTCTACGAGCAGTACTTC. Its protein product is CASSPALGGVYEQYF.

This chain connects TRBV2 to TRBJ1-1; TRBD1 agrees at 9 bases. With 5 bases clipped from V and 5 bases from J, the junction kept 6 bases outside the gene matches. Germline CDR1 and CDR2: SNHLY and FYNNEI. The CDR3 covers 14 residues. The DNA for the CDR3 is TGTGCCAGCAGTTTCGACAGGGGGTTTACTGAAGCTTTCTTT. Protein sequence: CASSFDRGFTEAFF.

In its sample, this clone was seen a few times. J is TRBJ1-5 and V is TRBV7-6, with D unresolved. Between the trimmed V and J ends, which lost 5 bases and 4 bases, there was a span of 6 bases. Looked up from germline, CDR1 is SGHVS and CDR2 is FNYEAQ. The CDR3 runs to 12 residues. CDR3 sequence: CASSPLNQPQHF. CDR3 DNA sequence: TGTGCCAGCAGCCCACTAAATCAGCCCCAGCATTTT.

This clone was seen a handful of times. The gene calls are TRBV10-3 and TRBJ2-7, with TRBD2 as a possible D gene (5 bases). This CDR3 spans 15 amino acids. Per the germline V gene, CDR1 is ENHRY and CDR2 is SYGVKD. Deletions cut 0 bases from V and 6 bases from J, with 15 bases between. The CDR3 region is CAISESNTGLSEQYF. CDR3 nucleotide sequence: TGTGCCATCAGTGAGTCGAATACGGGATTGAGCGAGCAGTACTTC.

This clone was detected a few times. V gene TRBV29-1 combines with J gene TRBJ2-2; perhaps TRBD1 as D (6 bases). This CDR3 is built from 12 residues. CDR1 and CDR2 from the germline V gene are SQVTM and ANQGSEA. V lost 7 bases, J lost 7 bases, and 13 bases lay in between. In DNA, the CDR3 is TGCAGCGGGGGGCGAGCCGGCGGGGAGCTGTTTTTT. Protein sequence: CSGGRAGGELFF.

Only a few counts were recorded for this clone. V gene TRBV6-1 combines with J gene TRBJ1-2; D gene ambiguous. Trimming left V 2 bases short and J 0 bases short, with 10 bases between. CDR1 and CDR2 from the germline V gene are MNHNS and SASEGT. The CDR3 is made up of 15 amino acids. CDR3 in amino acids: CASSEKNGANYGYTF. The CDR3 DNA follows: TGTGCCAGCAGTGAAAAAAACGGAGCTAACTATGGCTACACCTTC.